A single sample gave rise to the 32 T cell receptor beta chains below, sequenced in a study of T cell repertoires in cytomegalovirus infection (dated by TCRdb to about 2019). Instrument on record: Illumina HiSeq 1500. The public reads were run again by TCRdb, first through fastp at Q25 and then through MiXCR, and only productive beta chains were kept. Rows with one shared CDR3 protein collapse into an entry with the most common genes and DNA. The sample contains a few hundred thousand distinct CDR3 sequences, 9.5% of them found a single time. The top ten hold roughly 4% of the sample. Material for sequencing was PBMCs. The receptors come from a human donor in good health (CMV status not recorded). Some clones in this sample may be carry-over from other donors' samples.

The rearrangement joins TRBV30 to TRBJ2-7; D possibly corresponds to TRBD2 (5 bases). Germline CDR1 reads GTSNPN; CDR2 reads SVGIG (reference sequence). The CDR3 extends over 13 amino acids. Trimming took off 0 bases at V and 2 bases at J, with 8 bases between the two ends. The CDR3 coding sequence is TGTGCCTGGAGTGTTGGGAGTCCCTACGAGCAGTACTTC. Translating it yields CAWSVGSPYEQYF.

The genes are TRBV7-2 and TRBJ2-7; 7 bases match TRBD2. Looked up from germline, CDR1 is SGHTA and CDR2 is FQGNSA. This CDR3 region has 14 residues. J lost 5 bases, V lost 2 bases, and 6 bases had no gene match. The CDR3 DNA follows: TGTGCCAGCAGCTTAAGCGCGGGAGTTAACGAGCAGTACTTC. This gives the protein CASSLSAGVNEQYF.

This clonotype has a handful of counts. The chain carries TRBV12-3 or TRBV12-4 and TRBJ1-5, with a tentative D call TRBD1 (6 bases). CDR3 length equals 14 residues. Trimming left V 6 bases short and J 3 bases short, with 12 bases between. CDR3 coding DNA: TGTGCCAGCAGCTCTAACAGGGCCAATCAGCCCCAGCATTTT. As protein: CASSSNRANQPQHF.

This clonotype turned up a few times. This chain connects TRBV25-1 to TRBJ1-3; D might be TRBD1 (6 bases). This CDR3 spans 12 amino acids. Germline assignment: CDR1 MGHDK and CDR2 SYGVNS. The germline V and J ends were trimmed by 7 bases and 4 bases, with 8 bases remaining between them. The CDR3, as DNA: TGTGCCAGCACGGGGGCCGGAAACACCATATATTTT. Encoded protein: CASTGAGNTIYF.

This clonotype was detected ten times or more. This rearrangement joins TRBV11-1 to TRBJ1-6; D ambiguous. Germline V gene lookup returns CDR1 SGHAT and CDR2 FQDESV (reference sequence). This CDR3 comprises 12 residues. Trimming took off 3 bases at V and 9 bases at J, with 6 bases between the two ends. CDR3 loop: CASSLPASPLHF. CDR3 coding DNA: TGTGCCAGCAGCTTGCCGGCTTCACCCCTCCACTTT.

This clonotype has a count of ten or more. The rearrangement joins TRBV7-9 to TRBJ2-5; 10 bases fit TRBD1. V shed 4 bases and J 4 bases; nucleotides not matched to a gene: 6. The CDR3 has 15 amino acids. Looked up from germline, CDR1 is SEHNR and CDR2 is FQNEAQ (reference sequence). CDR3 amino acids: CASSSRQGALETQYF. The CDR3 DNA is TGTGCCAGCAGCTCCCGACAGGGGGCTCTAGAGACCCAGTACTTC.

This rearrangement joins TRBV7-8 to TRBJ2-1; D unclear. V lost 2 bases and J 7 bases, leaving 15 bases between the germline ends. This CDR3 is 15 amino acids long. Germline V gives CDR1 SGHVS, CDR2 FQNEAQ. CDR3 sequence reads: CASSLNPSSENEQFF. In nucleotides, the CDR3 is TGTGCCAGCAGCTTAAACCCTTCGTCGGAAAATGAGCAGTTCTTC.

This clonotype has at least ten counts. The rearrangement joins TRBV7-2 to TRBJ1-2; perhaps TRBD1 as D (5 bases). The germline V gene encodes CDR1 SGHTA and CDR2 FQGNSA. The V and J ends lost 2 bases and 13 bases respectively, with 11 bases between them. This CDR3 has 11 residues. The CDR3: CASSLRTLSTF. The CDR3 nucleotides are TGTGCCAGCAGCTTACGGACACTCTCCACCTTC.

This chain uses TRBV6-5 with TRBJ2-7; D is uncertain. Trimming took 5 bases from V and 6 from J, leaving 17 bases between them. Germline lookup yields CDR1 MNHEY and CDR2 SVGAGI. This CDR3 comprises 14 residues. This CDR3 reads CASSRPTAFPEQYF. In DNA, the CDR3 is TGTGCCAGCAGTCGCCCCACGGCCTTCCCCGAGCAGTACTTC.

As DNA, the CDR3 is TGTGCCAGCAGCTTGGGACGGTACACTGAAGCTTTCTTT. It codes for CASSLGRYTEAFF. This rearrangement joins TRBV5-4 to TRBJ1-1; D gene uncertain. The CDR3 contains 13 residues. V shed 0 bases and J shed 3 bases, with 6 bases lying between them. CDR1 is SGHNT, CDR2 YYREEE, per germline (reference sequence).

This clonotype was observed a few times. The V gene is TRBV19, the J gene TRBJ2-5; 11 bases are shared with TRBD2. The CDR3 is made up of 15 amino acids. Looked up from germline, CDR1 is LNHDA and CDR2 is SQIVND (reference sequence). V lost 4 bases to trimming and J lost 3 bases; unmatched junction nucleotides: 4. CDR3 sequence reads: CASSSLAGGEETQYF. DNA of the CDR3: TGTGCCAGTAGTAGTCTAGCGGGGGGAGAAGAGACCCAGTACTTC.

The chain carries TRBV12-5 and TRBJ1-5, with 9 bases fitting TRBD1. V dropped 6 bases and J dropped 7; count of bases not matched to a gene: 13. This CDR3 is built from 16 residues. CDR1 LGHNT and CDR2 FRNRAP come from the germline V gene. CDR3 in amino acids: CASGQAVGQGLQPQHF. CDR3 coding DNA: TGTGCTAGTGGCCAGGCCGTAGGACAGGGGTTACAGCCCCAGCATTTT.

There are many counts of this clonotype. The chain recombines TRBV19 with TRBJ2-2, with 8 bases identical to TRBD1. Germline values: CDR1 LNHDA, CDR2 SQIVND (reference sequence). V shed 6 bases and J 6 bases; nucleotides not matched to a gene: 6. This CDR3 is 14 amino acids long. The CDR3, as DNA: TGTGCCAGTAGACGACAGGGGTTTTCCGGGGAGCTGTTTTTT. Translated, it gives CASRRQGFSGELFF.

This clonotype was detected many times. CDR3 residues: CASSLGQIQETQYF. Written as DNA, the CDR3 is TGTGCCAGCAGCTTAGGGCAGATTCAAGAGACCCAGTACTTC. V is TRBV11-2 and J is TRBJ2-5; unclear D gene. The length of the CDR3 is 14 residues. Trimming left V 1 base short and J 2 bases short, with 8 bases between. Germline CDR1 SGHAT, CDR2 FQNNGV.

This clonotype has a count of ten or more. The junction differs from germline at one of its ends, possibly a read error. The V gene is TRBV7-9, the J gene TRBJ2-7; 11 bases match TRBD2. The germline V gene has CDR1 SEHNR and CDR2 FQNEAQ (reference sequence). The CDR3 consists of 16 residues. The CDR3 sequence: CASSGSGLAETYGQYF. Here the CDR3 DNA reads TGTGCCAGCAGCGGATCGGGACTAGCGGAGACCTACGGGCAGTACTTC.

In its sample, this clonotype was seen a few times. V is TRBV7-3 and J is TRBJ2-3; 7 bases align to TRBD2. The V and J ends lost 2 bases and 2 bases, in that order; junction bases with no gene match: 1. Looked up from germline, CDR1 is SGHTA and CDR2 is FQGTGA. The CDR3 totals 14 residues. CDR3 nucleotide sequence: TGTGCCAGCAGCTTACGGGGGGTCACAGATACGCAGTATTTT. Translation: CASSLRGVTDTQYF.

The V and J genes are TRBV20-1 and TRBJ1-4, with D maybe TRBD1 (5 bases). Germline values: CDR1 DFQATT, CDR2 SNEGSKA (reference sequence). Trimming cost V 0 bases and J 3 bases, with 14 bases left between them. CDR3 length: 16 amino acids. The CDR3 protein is CSARDKVAGSNEKLFF. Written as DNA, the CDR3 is TGCAGTGCTAGAGATAAGGTGGCAGGGTCTAATGAAAAACTGTTTTTT.

The CDR3 loop is CASQRGYNEQFF. The CDR3 nucleotides read TGTGCCAGCCAAAGAGGCTACAATGAGCAGTTCTTC. This chain connects TRBV6-2 or TRBV6-3 to TRBJ2-1, with unresolved D. Looked up from germline, CDR1 is MNHEY and CDR2 is SVGEGT. Trimming removed 8 bases at V and 3 bases at J, with 8 bases between. This CDR3 contains 12 residues.

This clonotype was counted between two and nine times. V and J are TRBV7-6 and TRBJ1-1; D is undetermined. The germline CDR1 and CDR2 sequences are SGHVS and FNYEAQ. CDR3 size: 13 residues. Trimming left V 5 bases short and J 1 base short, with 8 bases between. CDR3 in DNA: TGTGCCAGCAGCCCGATTCCGAACACTGAAGCTTTCTTT. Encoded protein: CASSPIPNTEAFF.

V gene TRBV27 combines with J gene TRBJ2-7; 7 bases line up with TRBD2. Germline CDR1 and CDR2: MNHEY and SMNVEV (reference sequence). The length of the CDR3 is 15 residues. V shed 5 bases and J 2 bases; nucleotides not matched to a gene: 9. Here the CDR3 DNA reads TGTGCCAGCAGTAACGGGCGGGGGTTACCCTACGAGCAGTACTTC. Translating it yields CASSNGRGLPYEQYF.

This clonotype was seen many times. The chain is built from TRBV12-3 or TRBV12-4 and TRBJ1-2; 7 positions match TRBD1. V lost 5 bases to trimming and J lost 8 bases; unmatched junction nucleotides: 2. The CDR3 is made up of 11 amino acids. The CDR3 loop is CASSPGQGYTF. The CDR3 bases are TGTGCCAGCAGTCCGGGACAGGGCTACACCTTC.

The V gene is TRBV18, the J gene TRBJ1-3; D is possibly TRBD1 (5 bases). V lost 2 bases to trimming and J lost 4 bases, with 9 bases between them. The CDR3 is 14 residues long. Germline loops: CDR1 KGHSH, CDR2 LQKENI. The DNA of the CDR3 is TGTGCCAGCTCACCAGAGGGGTACGGAAACACCATATATTTT. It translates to CASSPEGYGNTIYF.

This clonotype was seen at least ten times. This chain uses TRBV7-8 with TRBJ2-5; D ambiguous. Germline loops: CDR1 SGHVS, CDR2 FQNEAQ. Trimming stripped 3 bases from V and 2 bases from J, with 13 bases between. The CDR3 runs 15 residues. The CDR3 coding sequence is TGTGCCAGCAGCTTGCATCCCGGGTTACAAGAGACCCAGTACTTC. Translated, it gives CASSLHPGLQETQYF.

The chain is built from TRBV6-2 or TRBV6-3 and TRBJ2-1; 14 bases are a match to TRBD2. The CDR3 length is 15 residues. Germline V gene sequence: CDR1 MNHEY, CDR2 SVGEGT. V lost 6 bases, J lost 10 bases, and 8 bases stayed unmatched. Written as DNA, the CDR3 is TGTGCCAGCAGACAAGGGACTAGCGGGAGAGGGGAGCAGTTCTTC. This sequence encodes CASRQGTSGRGEQFF.

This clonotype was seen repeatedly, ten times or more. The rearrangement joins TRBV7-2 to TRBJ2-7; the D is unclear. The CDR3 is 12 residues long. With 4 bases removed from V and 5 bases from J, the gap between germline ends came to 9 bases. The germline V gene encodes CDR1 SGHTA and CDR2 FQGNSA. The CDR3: CASSSTPHEQYF. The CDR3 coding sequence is TGTGCCAGCAGCTCCACGCCCCACGAGCAGTACTTC.

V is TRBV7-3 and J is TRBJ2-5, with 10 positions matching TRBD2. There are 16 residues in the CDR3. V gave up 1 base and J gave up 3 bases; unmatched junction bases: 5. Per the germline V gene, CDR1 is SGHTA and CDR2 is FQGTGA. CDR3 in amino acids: CASSLRASGGKETQYF. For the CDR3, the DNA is TGTGCCAGCAGCTTAAGGGCTAGCGGGGGAAAAGAGACCCAGTACTTC.

The CDR3 nucleotides read TGTGCCAGCAGCTCCGGGGGGGAGCAGTACTTC. This gives the protein CASSSGGEQYF. The V and J genes are TRBV11-2 and TRBJ2-7; 7 bases are a match to TRBD2. CDR3 length: 11 amino acids. J lost 7 bases, V lost 4 bases, and 1 base had no gene match. CDR1 and CDR2 (germline): SGHAT, FQNNGV. Filled out from reference TRBV11-2 and TRBJ2-7, the complete variable domain reads EAGVAQSPRYKIIEKRQSVAFWCNPISGHATLYWYQQILGQGPKLLIQFQNNGVVDDSQLPKDRFSAERLKGVDSTLKIQPAKLEDSAVYLCASSSGGEQYFGPGTRLTVT.

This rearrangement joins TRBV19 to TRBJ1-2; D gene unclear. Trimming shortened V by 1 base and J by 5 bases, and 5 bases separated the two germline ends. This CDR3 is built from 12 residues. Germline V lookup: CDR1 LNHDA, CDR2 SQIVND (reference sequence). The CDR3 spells CASSIGRYGYTF. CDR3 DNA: TGTGCCAGTAGTATAGGACGGTATGGCTACACCTTC.

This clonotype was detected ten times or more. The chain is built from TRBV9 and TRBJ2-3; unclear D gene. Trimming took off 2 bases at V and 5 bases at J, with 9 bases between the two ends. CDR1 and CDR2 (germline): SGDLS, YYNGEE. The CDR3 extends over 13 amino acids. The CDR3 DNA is TGTGCCAGCAGCGTCCTCCCGCGAGATACGCAGTATTTT. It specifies CASSVLPRDTQYF.

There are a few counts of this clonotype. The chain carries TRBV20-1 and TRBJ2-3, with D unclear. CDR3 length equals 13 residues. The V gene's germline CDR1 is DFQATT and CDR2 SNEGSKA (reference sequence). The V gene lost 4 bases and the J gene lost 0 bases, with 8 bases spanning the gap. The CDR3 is CSAIKTSTDTQYF. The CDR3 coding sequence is TGCAGTGCTATTAAGACTAGCACAGATACGCAGTATTTT.

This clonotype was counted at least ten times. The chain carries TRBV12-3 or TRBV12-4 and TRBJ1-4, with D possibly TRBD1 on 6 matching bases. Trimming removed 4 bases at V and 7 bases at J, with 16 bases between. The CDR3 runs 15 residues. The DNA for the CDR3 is TGTGCCAGCAGTTCCCCCCGGGGGCGGGTTGAAAAACTGTTTTTT. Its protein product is CASSSPRGRVEKLFF.

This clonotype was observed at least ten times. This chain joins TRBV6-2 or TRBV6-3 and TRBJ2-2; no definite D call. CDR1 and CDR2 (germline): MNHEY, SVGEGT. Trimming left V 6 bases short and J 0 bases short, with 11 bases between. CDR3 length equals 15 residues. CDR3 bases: TGTGCCAGCAGATTAACGACGGCGAACACCGGGGAGCTGTTTTTT. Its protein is CASRLTTANTGELFF.